The 21 T cell receptor beta chains below all came from one sample that was sequenced in a study of T-cell memory formation after mild COVID-19. TCRdb re-called the 5' RACE reads through MiXCR, storing one row per CDR3 protein. There are over 450,000 distinct CDR3 sequences in the sample; roughly 21% occur only once, and around 12% lies in the top ten. Source material: PBMCs or a T cell subset sorted from them (not recorded which). All receptors come from an adult woman who had mild COVID-19 (a few samples of this study predate the infection). Cell type and time point are not known.

This rearrangement joins TRBV6-5 to TRBJ1-2; 7 positions agree with TRBD1. Trimming cost V 5 bases and J 2 bases; bases outside gene matches: 11. The germline V gene has CDR1 MNHEY and CDR2 SVGAGI. The CDR3 covers 16 residues. CDR3 residues: CASSTDRARGNYGYTF. The CDR3 DNA reads TGTGCCAGCAGTACCGACAGGGCGAGGGGGAACTATGGCTACACCTTC.

This chain joins TRBV12-3 or TRBV12-4 and TRBJ2-5; 7 nucleotides line up with TRBD2. The CDR3 is 13 residues long. Trimming took 10 bases from V and 2 from J; bases not matched to a gene: 7. CDR3 region: CATRGGVQETQYF. The CDR3 DNA sequence: TGTGCCACGCGCGGGGGAGTACAAGAGACCCAGTACTTC.

This clonotype was recorded a few times. This sequence joins TRBV20-1 and TRBJ1-2; D perhaps matches TRBD1 (5 bases). The CDR3 runs 15 residues. Germline V gives CDR1 DFQATT, CDR2 SNEGSKA (reference sequence). V lost 3 bases, J lost 0 bases, and 14 bases lay in between. The CDR3 is CSASRGSPTNYGYTF. The CDR3 DNA follows: TGCAGTGCTAGTAGGGGTTCCCCCACTAACTATGGCTACACCTTC.

The DNA of the CDR3 is TGTGCCAGCAGTCTGAATGGGGTCGACGAGCAGTACTTC. It is translated as CASSLNGVDEQYF. This chain joins TRBV6-5 and TRBJ2-7; D is uncertain. V was trimmed by 5 bases and J by 5 bases, leaving 13 bases between them. The CDR3 is 13 amino acids. Germline CDR1 and CDR2: MNHEY and SVGAGI.

The CDR3 reads CASSPSSGSGTDTQYF. The DNA of the CDR3 is TGCGCCAGCAGCCCCTCAAGCGGGAGCGGCACAGATACGCAGTATTTT. The rearrangement links TRBV5-1 to TRBJ2-3, with 8 bases lining up with TRBD2. The V and J ends lost 4 bases and 1 base, in that order; junction bases with no gene match: 8. The germline CDR1 and CDR2 sequences are SGHRS and YFSETQ. The CDR3 spans 16 residues.

This clonotype showed up just a few times. The chain links TRBV6-1 to TRBJ2-3; 11 bases map to TRBD2. Per the germline V gene, CDR1 is MNHNS and CDR2 is SASEGT. CDR3 length: 19 residues. V trimming: 0 bases; J trimming: 0 bases; junction bases outside the gene matches: 8. The CDR3 nucleotides are TGTGCCAGCAGTGAAGCCCGGGCACTAGCGGGAGTAAGCACAGATACGCAGTATTTT. It codes for CASSEARALAGVSTDTQYF.

This clonotype has just a few counts. CDR3 amino acids: CASSHAGQGETQYF. The CDR3 nucleotides are TGTGCCAGCAGCCATGCAGGGCAGGGAGAGACCCAGTACTTC. The rearrangement joins TRBV7-2 to TRBJ2-5, with D possibly TRBD1 on 5 matching bases. The ends were cut back, 5 bases at V and 4 bases at J, with 14 bases in the middle. Germline CDR1 and CDR2: SGHTA and FQGNSA. The CDR3 contains 14 residues. The full variable domain, completed using reference TRBV7-2 and TRBJ2-5, is GAGVSQSPSNKVTEKGKDVELRCDPISGHTALYWYRQSLGQGLEFLIYFQGNSAPDKSGLPSDRFSAERTGGSVSTLTIQRTQQEDSAVYLCASSHAGQGETQYFGPGTRLLVL.

This clonotype was recorded a few times. As DNA, the CDR3 is TGCAGTGCCCTGGGGCCGGGACTAGCGTCCGGGGAGCTGTTTTTT. Protein product: CSALGPGLASGELFF. This sequence joins TRBV20-1 and TRBJ2-2; 10 bases map to TRBD2. Trimming took 6 bases from V and 6 from J; bases not matched to a gene: 10. The CDR3 loop spans 15 amino acids. CDR1 is DFQATT and CDR2 is SNEGSKA in the germline V gene (reference sequence).

The chain uses TRBV18 and TRBJ1-1; no clear D. There are 13 residues in the CDR3. V was trimmed by 7 bases and J by 4 bases, leaving 13 bases between them. Looked up from germline, CDR1 is KGHSH and CDR2 is LQKENI. CDR3: CASFPGIGTEAFF. The CDR3, as DNA: TGTGCCAGCTTTCCCGGGATTGGCACTGAAGCTTTCTTT. Based on the CDR3 plus reference TRBV18 and TRBJ1-1, the full variable domain is NAGVMQNPRHLVRRRGQEARLRCSPMKGHSHVYWYRQLPEEGLKFMVYLQKENIIDESGMPKERFSAEFPKEGPSILRIQQVVRGDSAAYFCASFPGIGTEAFFGQGTRLTVV.

This clonotype was seen a few times. The chain is built from TRBV24-1 and TRBJ2-5; no firm D call. V lost 4 bases and J lost 5, with 7 bases in between. This CDR3 has 12 amino acids. Per the germline V gene, CDR1 is KGHDR and CDR2 is SFDVKD. The CDR3 DNA follows: TGTGCCACCAGTGAAGACGCTGAGACCCAGTACTTC. This encodes CATSEDAETQYF.

The chain uses TRBV18 and TRBJ1-5, with D perhaps matching TRBD1 (5 bases). Germline assignment: CDR1 KGHSH and CDR2 LQKENI. This CDR3 region has 19 residues. The V end lost 2 bases, the J end lost 6 bases, and 26 bases lay between the germline ends. The CDR3 reads CASSPSGRRGGWLGQPQHF. Written as DNA, the CDR3 is TGTGCCAGCTCACCATCGGGGCGCCGTGGGGGATGGTTGGGTCAGCCCCAGCATTTT.

This clonotype was seen only a few times. The chain has TRBV10-3 and TRBJ1-5; weak D call: TRBD1 (5 bases). The CDR3 is 12 residues long. The germline V gene encodes CDR1 ENHRY and CDR2 SYGVKD. Trimming removed 11 bases at V and 5 bases at J, with 13 bases between. In DNA form, the CDR3 reads TGTGCCGCGGGGGATTGGGATCAGCCCCAGCATTTT. Its translation: CAAGDWDQPQHF.

In DNA, the CDR3 is TGTGCCAGCAGCCACTCCGGGACAGGGGATCAGCCCCAGCATTTT. This gives the protein CASSHSGTGDQPQHF. The gene calls are TRBV4-2 and TRBJ1-5, with 10 bases aligning to TRBD1. The CDR3 is 15 residues long. Per germline, CDR1 LGHNA and CDR2 YNFKEQ. V gave up 3 bases and J gave up 5 bases; unmatched junction bases: 4.

The chain combines TRBV18 with TRBJ2-1; D remains ambiguous. Trimming shortened V by 1 base and J by 3 bases, and 16 bases separated the two germline ends. There are 17 residues in the CDR3. Germline CDR1 reads KGHSH; CDR2 reads LQKENI. CDR3 DNA: TGTGCCAGCTCACCACGTATGGACGGGCCCATCTACAATGAGCAGTTCTTC. It specifies CASSPRMDGPIYNEQFF. The entire variable domain, with the rest obtained from reference TRBV18 and TRBJ2-1, is as follows: NAGVMQNPRHLVRRRGQEARLRCSPMKGHSHVYWYRQLPEEGLKFMVYLQKENIIDESGMPKERFSAEFPKEGPSILRIQQVVRGDSAAYFCASSPRMDGPIYNEQFFGPGTRLTVL.

In this sample, this clonotype turned up a few times. This chain links TRBV7-8 with TRBJ2-6; TRBD1 matches 8 bases. Germline lookup yields CDR1 SGHVS and CDR2 FQNEAQ. The CDR3 totals 18 residues. The junction had 9 bases not matched to a gene; V was cut back by 5 bases and J by 0 bases. CDR3 in amino acids: CASSVGQAKLSGANVLTF. CDR3 DNA: TGTGCCAGCAGCGTGGGACAGGCCAAACTCTCTGGGGCCAACGTCCTGACTTTC.

This clonotype was recorded a few times. V usage is TRBV9 and J usage is TRBJ2-2; 7 nucleotides align to TRBD1. Trimming took 0 bases from V and 5 from J; bases not matched to a gene: 10. CDR3 length: 17 residues. Per the germline V gene, CDR1 is SGDLS and CDR2 is YYNGEE. The DNA for the CDR3 is TGTGCCAGCAGCGTAGGGCGACAGGGTGGTAAGACCGGGGAGCTGTTTTTT. It is translated as CASSVGRQGGKTGELFF.

This clonotype was seen a handful of times. The genes are TRBV9 and TRBJ2-7; 8 nucleotides match TRBD2. The CDR3 runs to 14 residues. Germline V gene sequence: CDR1 SGDLS, CDR2 YYNGEE. The trim removed 0 bases at V and 9 bases at J, leaving 8 bases unmatched. CDR3 nucleotides: TGTGCCAGCAGCGTAGCAGCTTTCAGCGGGGGGCAGTACTTC. It encodes CASSVAAFSGGQYF.

This clonotype was counted only a few times. This chain uses TRBV10-3 with TRBJ2-7; no definite D call. CDR3 length: 15 amino acids. Trimming took off 0 bases at V and 0 bases at J, with 9 bases between the two ends. CDR1 and CDR2 (germline): ENHRY, SYGVKD. The CDR3 DNA follows: TGTGCCATCAGTGAGTCTGGACCGAACTCCTACGAGCAGTACTTC. This encodes CAISESGPNSYEQYF.

This clonotype has just a few counts. The chain combines TRBV11-2 with TRBJ2-3; D not certain. Germline lookup yields CDR1 SGHAT and CDR2 FQNNGV. The CDR3 is 14 residues long. The V gene lost 7 bases and the J gene lost 0 bases, with 11 bases spanning the gap. The CDR3 DNA reads as TGTGCCAGCACCCTAGAGACGAGCACAGATACGCAGTATTTT. Translated, it gives CASTLETSTDTQYF.

Only a few counts were recorded for this clonotype. The chain couples TRBV10-3 to TRBJ2-7; possibly TRBD1 for D (5 bases). V lost 4 bases to trimming and J lost 3 bases, with 13 bases between them. This CDR3 comprises 14 residues. Per the germline V gene, CDR1 is ENHRY and CDR2 is SYGVKD. In DNA form, the CDR3 reads TGTGCCATCAGTGGGCAGGGAACCATCTACGAGCAGTACTTC. It encodes CAISGQGTIYEQYF.

This clonotype was observed a handful of times. This sequence joins TRBV27 and TRBJ2-3; D remains ambiguous. This CDR3 comprises 14 residues. The ends were cut back, 4 bases at V and 5 bases at J, with 13 bases in the middle. Germline V gives CDR1 MNHEY, CDR2 SMNVEV (reference sequence). Written as DNA, the CDR3 is TGTGCCAGCAGTTCGACCCAACAAGGAGATACGCAGTATTTT. Its protein is CASSSTQQGDTQYF.